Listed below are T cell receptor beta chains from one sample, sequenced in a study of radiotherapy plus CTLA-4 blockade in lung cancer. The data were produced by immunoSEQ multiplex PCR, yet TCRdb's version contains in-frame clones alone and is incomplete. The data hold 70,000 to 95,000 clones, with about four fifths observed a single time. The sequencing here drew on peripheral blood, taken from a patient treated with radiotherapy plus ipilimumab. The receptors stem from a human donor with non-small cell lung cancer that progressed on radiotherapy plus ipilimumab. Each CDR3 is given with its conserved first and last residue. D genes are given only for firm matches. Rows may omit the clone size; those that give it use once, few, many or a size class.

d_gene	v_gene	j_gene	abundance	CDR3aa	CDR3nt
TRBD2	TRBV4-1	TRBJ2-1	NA	CASSPSPGLDYNEQFF	TGCGCCAGCAGCCCCTCCCCGGGACTAGACTACAATGAGCAGTTCTTC
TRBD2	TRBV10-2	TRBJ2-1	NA	CASSESGLAGGPGYNEQFF	TGCGCCAGCAGTGAGTCGGGGTTGGCGGGGGGGCCGGGCTACAATGAGCAGTTCTTC
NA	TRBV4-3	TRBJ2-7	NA	CASSQDLGRVTYEQYF	TGCGCCAGCAGCCAAGATTTGGGCAGGGTCACCTACGAGCAGTACTTC
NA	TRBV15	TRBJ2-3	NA	CATSTRLGGTDTQYF	TGTGCCACCAGCACCCGACTCGGGGGCACAGATACGCAGTATTTT
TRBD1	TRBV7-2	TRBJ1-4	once	CASSPQGGEKLFF	TGTGCCAGCAGCCCACAGGGGGGTGAAAAACTGTTTTTT
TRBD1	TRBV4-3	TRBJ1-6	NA	CASSRGDRFTALHF	TGCGCCAGCAGCCGGGGGGACAGATTCACGGCCCTCCACTTT
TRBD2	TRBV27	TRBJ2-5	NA	CASSLRTSGGARETQYF	TGTGCCAGCAGTCTCCGGACTAGCGGGGGGGCTAGGGAGACCCAGTACTTC
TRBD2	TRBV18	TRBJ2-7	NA	CASSPGASGVYEQYF	TGTGCCAGCTCACCCGGGGCTAGCGGCGTCTACGAGCAGTACTTC
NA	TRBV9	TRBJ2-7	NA	CASSALDSSYEQYF	TGTGCCAGCAGCGCCCTGGACAGTTCCTACGAGCAGTACTTC
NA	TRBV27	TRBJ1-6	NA	CASTARGSFLGSPLHF	TGTGCCAGCACCGCAAGGGGTTCTTTCTTGGGTTCACCCCTCCACTTT